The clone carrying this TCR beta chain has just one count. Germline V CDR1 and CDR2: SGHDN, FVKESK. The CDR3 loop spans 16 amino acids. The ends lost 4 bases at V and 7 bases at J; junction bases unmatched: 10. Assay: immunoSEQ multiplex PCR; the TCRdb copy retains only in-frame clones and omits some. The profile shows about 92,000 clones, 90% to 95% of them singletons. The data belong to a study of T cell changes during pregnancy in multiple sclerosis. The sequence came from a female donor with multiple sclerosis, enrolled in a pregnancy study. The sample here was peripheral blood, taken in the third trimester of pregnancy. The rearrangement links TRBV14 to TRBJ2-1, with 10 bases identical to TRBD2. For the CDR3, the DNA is TGTGCCAGCAGCCGGCAGCGGGAGGGCTTTCGAAATGAGCAGTTCTTC. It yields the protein CASSRQREGFRNEQFF.